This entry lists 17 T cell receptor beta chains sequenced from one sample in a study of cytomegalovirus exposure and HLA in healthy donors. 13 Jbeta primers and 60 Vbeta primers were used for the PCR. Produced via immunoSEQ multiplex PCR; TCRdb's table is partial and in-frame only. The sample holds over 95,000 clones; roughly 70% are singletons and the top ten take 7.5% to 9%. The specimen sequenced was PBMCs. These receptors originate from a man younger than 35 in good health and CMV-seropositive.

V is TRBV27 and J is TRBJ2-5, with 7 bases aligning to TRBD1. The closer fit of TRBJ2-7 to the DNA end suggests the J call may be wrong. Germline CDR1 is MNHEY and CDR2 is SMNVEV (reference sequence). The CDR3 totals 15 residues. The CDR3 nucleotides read TGTGCCAGCAAACTACGGGGACAGCAAAATTACGAGCAGTACTTC. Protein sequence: CASKLRGQQNYEQYF.

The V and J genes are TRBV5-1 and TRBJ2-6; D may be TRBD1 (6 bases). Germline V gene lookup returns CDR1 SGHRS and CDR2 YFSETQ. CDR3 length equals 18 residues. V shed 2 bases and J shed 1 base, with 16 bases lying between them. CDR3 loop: CASSFRGQTHSGANVLTF. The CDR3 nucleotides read TGCGCCAGCAGCTTTCGCGGACAGACACATTCTGGGGCCAACGTCCTGACTTTC.

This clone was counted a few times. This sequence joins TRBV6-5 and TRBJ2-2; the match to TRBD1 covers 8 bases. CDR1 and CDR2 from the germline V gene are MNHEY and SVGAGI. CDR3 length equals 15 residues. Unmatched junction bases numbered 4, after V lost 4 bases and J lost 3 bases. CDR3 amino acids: CASSSGTGDTGELFF. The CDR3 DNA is TGTGCCAGCAGTTCCGGGACAGGCGACACCGGGGAGCTGTTTTTT.

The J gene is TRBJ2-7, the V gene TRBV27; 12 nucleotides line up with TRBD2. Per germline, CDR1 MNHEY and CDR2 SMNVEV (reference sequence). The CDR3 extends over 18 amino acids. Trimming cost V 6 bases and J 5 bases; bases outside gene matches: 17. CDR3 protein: CASRRASGGVLRQDEQYF. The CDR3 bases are TGTGCCAGCAGGCGGGCTAGCGGGGGGGTCCTGAGGCAGGACGAGCAGTACTTC.

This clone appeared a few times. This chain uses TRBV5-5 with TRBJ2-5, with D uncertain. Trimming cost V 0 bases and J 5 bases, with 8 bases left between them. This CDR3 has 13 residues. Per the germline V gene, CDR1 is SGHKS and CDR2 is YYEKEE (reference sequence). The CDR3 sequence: CASSLATTETQYF. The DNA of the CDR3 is TGTGCCAGCAGCTTGGCGACAACGGAGACCCAGTACTTC.

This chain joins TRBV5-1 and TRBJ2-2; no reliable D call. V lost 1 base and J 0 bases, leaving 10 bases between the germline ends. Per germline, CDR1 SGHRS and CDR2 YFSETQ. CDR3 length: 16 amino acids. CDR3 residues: CASSLFSTTNTGELFF. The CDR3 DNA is TGCGCCAGCAGCTTGTTTTCTACGACGAACACCGGGGAGCTGTTTTTT. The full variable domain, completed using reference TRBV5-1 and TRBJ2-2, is KAGVTQTPRYLIKTRGQQVTLSCSPISGHRSVSWYQQTPGQGLQFLFEYFSETQRNKGNFPGRFSGRQFSNSRSEMNVSTLELGDSALYLCASSLFSTTNTGELFFGEGSRLTVL.

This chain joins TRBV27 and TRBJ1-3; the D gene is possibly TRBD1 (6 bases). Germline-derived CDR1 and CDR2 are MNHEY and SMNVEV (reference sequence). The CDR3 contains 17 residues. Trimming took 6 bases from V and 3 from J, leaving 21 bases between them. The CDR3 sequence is CASSGFGGLAVGNTIYF. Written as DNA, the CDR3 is TGTGCCAGCAGCGGCTTCGGGGGGCTCGCGGTTGGAAACACCATATATTTT.

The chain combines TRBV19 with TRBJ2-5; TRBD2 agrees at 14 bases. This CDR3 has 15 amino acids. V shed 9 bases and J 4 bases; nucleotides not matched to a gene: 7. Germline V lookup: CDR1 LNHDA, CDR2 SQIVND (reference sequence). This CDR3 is CASGGLAGARETQYF. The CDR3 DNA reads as TGTGCCAGCGGGGGACTAGCGGGGGCACGAGAGACCCAGTACTTC.

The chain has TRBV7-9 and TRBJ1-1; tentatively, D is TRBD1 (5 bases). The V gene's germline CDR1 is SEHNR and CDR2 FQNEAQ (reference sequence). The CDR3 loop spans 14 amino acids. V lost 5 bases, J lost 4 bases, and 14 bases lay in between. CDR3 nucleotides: TGTGCCAGCAGCGTAGACGGGACTCGCACTGAAGCTTTCTTT. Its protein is CASSVDGTRTEAFF.

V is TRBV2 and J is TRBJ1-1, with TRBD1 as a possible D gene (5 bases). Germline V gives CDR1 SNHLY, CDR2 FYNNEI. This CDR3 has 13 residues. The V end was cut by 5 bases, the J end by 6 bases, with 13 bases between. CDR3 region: CASSSPGGAEAFF. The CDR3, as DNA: TGTGCCAGCAGTTCCCCGGGGGGGGCTGAAGCTTTCTTT.

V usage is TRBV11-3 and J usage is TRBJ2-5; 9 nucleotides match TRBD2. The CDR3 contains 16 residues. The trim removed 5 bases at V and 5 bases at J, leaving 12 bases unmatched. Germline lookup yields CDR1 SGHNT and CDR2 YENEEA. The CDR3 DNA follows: TGTGCCAGCAGCCGACGGAGGGCGGGGGGGCCGGAGACCCAGTACTTC. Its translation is CASSRRRAGGPETQYF.

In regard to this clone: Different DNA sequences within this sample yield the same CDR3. CDR3: CSAIGGTALYEQYF. CDR3 bases: TGCAGCGCCATAGGAGGGACAGCTCTCTACGAGCAGTACTTC. V is TRBV29-1 and J is TRBJ2-7; a weak D match, TRBD1 (7 bases). With 7 bases removed from V and 3 bases from J, the gap between germline ends came to 19 bases. CDR1 and CDR2 (germline): SQVTM, ANQGSEA. The CDR3 covers 14 residues.

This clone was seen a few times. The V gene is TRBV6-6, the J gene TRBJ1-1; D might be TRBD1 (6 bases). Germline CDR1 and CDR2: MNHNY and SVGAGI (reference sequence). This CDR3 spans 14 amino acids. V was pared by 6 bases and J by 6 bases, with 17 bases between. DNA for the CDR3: TGTGCCAGCAGAGAAACGACAGGCCCCTCTGAAGCTTTCTTT. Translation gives CASRETTGPSEAFF.

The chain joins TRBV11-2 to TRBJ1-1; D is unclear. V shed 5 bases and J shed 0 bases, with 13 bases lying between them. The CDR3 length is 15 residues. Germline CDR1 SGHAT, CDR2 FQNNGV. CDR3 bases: TGTGCCAGCAGCCTCCAAGCAGGATTGAACACTGAAGCTTTCTTT. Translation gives CASSLQAGLNTEAFF.

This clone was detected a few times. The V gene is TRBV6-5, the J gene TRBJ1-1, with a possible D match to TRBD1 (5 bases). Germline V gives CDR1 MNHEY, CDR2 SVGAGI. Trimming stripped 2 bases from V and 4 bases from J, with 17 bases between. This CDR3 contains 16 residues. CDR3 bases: TGTGCCAGCAGTTACGTTGGGGGGACCTTGGGCACTGAAGCTTTCTTT. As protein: CASSYVGGTLGTEAFF.

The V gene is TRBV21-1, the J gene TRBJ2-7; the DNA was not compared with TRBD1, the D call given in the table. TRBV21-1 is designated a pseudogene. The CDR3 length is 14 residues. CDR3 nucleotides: TGTGCCAGCAGCAAAGCAGGGGCCCTATACGAGCAGTACGTC. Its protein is CASSKAGALYEQYV.

In nucleotides, the CDR3 is TGTGCCAGCAGCGTAGCTAGGGCGGGGGGCACGCAGTATTTT. This codes for CASSVARAGGTQYF. The gene calls are TRBV9 and TRBJ2-3, with TRBD2 identical over 8 bases. The germline V gene has CDR1 SGDLS and CDR2 YYNGEE. V was clipped by 0 bases and J by 9 bases; unmatched bases: 6. This CDR3 is 14 amino acids long.